This T cell receptor (beta chain) is drawn from a study of PD-L1 blockade in urothelial cancer. Study background: Every 3 weeks, patients received intravenous atezolizumab 1,200 mg, beginning 2014. Analyzed time points were 3 weeks (second dose) and 6 weeks after therapy began.

The V end was cut by 3 bases, the J end by 8 bases, with 13 bases between. The CDR3 runs to 13 residues. Germline V gene data show CDR1 as MDHEN and CDR2 as SYDVKM. This sample's time point: pretreatment peripheral blood. Measured with immunoSEQ multiplex PCR; TCRdb has only the in-frame clones, and not every one. The sample has 30,000 to 50,000 clones, roughly 90% seen once. The source of this sequence is a woman aged 55-70 years with urothelial cancer. The J gene is TRBJ1-2, the V gene TRBV28; maybe TRBD1 (6 bases). This specimen consisted of PBMCs, obtained around atezolizumab (anti-PD-L1) treatment. The CDR3 is CASSFGGAGGYTF. CDR3 nucleotide sequence: TGTGCCAGCAGTTTCGGGGGGGCCGGCGGCTACACCTTC.